Presented here are 18 T cell receptor beta chains from one specimen sequenced in a study of T cells in Graves' hyperthyroidism and ophthalmopathy. Researchers took RNA transcripts and amplified the TCR beta CDR3 regions from them. TCR CDR3 underwent first-round RT-PCR with the HTBI primer set. TCRdb reprocessed the multiplex PCR reads with MiXCR, giving one entry per CDR3 protein. In the table there are over 350,000 distinct CDR3 sequences, about 18% of which are singletons. Sequencing was carried out using blood. The receptors here all came from a man aged 18-30 years with Graves' ophthalmopathy.

This clonotype was observed a few times. V and J are TRBV6-1 and TRBJ1-1; 9 nucleotides agree with TRBD1. Germline loops: CDR1 MNHNS, CDR2 SASEGT. The ends lost 10 bases at V and 5 bases at J; junction bases unmatched: 8. This CDR3 region has 13 residues. The CDR3 loop reads CAISQGASTEAFF. CDR3 nucleotides: TGTGCCATCTCACAGGGGGCGAGTACTGAAGCTTTCTTT.

The rearrangement joins TRBV20-1 to TRBJ2-1, with 7 bases identical to TRBD1. Per the germline V gene, CDR1 is DFQATT and CDR2 is SNEGSKA (reference sequence). J was trimmed by 5 bases and V by 4 bases; bases with no gene match: 14. There are 16 residues in the CDR3. The CDR3, as DNA: TGCAGTGCTACCCGGTCGGGACAGATATTCCACAATGAGCAGTTCTTC. Its protein product is CSATRSGQIFHNEQFF.

The genes are TRBV5-4 and TRBJ2-5; 9 bases are a match to TRBD2. This CDR3 spans 16 amino acids. Germline-derived CDR1 and CDR2 are SGHNT and YYREEE (reference sequence). Trimming took 1 base from V and 1 from J; bases not matched to a gene: 5. This CDR3 reads CASSLSSGGAQETQYF. DNA for the CDR3: TGTGCCAGCAGCTTGAGTAGCGGGGGTGCCCAAGAGACCCAGTACTTC.

The table lists this clonotype with many counts. The chain links TRBV9 to TRBJ2-7; a weak D match, TRBD1 (6 bases). The CDR3 has 15 amino acids. V was cut by 3 bases and J by 4 bases, with 17 bases left in between. Germline loops: CDR1 SGDLS, CDR2 YYNGEE. Here the CDR3 reads CASSAGGGVSYEQYF. The CDR3 nucleotides are TGTGCCAGCAGCGCCGGTGGGGGCGTCTCATACGAGCAGTACTTC.

This clonotype was seen more than once but under ten times. The chain uses TRBV5-1 and TRBJ1-1, with D tentatively TRBD1 (5 bases). CDR3 length: 14 residues. Germline V gene sequence: CDR1 SGHRS, CDR2 YFSETQ. V lost 4 bases, J lost 0 bases, and 10 bases lay in between. The CDR3 nucleotides are TGCGCCAGCAGCCAGGGACCCGTGAACACTGAAGCTTTCTTT. Amino acid sequence: CASSQGPVNTEAFF. Full variable domain (rest looked up from reference TRBV5-1 and TRBJ1-1): KAGVTQTPRYLIKTRGQQVTLSCSPISGHRSVSWYQQTPGQGLQFLFEYFSETQRNKGNFPGRFSGRQFSNSRSEMNVSTLELGDSALYLCASSQGPVNTEAFFGQGTRLTVV.

At least ten counts were recorded for this clonotype. This sequence joins TRBV2 and TRBJ1-1, with TRBD1 identical over 8 bases. J gave up 7 bases and V 3 bases, and 4 bases lay outside the gene matches. The CDR3 contains 13 residues. Germline V gene lookup returns CDR1 SNHLY and CDR2 FYNNEI. The chain's CDR3 is CASSDRGRDEAFF. The CDR3 DNA sequence: TGTGCCAGCAGTGACAGGGGGCGCGATGAAGCTTTCTTT.

The V call is TRBV12-3 or TRBV12-4, the J call TRBJ1-2, with TRBD1 as a possible D gene (6 bases). This CDR3 comprises 17 residues. The V and J ends lost 6 bases and 2 bases respectively, with 22 bases between them. CDR3 protein: CASSADGGGAKNYGYTF. CDR3 DNA sequence: TGTGCCAGCAGCGCAGACGGTGGGGGGGCCAAGAACTATGGCTACACCTTC.

This clonotype was detected only a few times. The V gene is TRBV4-1, the J gene TRBJ1-5; 11 bases fit TRBD1. This CDR3 has 17 amino acids. J was trimmed by 6 bases and V by 3 bases; bases with no gene match: 10. Germline V gene sequence: CDR1 MGHRA, CDR2 YSYEKL. CDR3 coding DNA: TGCGCCAGCAGCCAGGCGGCGGGACAGGGGGGGACTCAGCCCCAGCATTTT. It yields the protein CASSQAAGQGGTQPQHF.

This clonotype was seen repeatedly, ten times or more. V gene TRBV2 combines with J gene TRBJ2-1, with 9 bases that match TRBD2. CDR1 and CDR2 from the germline V gene are SNHLY and FYNNEI. V was clipped by 3 bases and J by 7 bases; unmatched bases: 4. This CDR3 contains 14 residues. Here the CDR3 DNA reads TGTGCCAGCAGTGATGGCGCGGGGGGGAATGAGCAGTTCTTC. This codes for CASSDGAGGNEQFF.

This clonotype was seen a few times. The gene calls are TRBV7-3 and TRBJ2-4; possibly TRBD2 for D (6 bases). Germline V gene sequence: CDR1 SGHTA, CDR2 FQGTGA. V was trimmed by 0 bases and J by 0 bases, leaving 6 bases between them. This CDR3 comprises 15 residues. This CDR3 reads CASSLTGLAKNIQYF. The CDR3 nucleotides read TGTGCCAGCAGCTTAACGGGACTAGCCAAAAACATTCAGTACTTC.

This chain connects TRBV9 to TRBJ1-1, with D tentatively TRBD1 (6 bases). This CDR3 comprises 16 residues. Germline-derived CDR1 and CDR2 are SGDLS and YYNGEE. V was clipped by 0 bases and J by 3 bases, with 15 bases between them. This CDR3 reads CASSVGELGGHTEAFF. DNA of the CDR3: TGTGCCAGCAGCGTAGGAGAGCTCGGGGGGCACACTGAAGCTTTCTTT.

This clonotype was recorded many times. The gene calls are TRBV6-1 and TRBJ1-2, with 10 bases aligning to TRBD1. With V trimmed by 5 bases and J by 6 bases, 18 bases remained unmatched. The CDR3 has 18 residues. Germline-derived CDR1 and CDR2 are MNHNS and SASEGT. The CDR3 DNA is TGTGCCAGCAGTCTGACCGCGGGACAGGGGCCCCTAGCGAATGGCTACACCTTC. It translates to CASSLTAGQGPLANGYTF.

The sample holds a few counts of this clonotype. The CDR3, as DNA: TGTGCCAGCAGCCCGAGTTCCAGCAATCAGCCCCAGCATTTT. This sequence encodes CASSPSSSNQPQHF. V usage is TRBV7-6 and J usage is TRBJ1-5; no clear D gene. The ends were cut back, 5 bases at V and 1 base at J, with 9 bases in the middle. Germline CDR1 is SGHVS and CDR2 is FNYEAQ. The CDR3 spans 14 residues. The complete variable domain, with remaining parts taken from reference TRBV7-6 and TRBJ1-5, reads GAGVSQSPRYKVTKRGQDVALRCDPISGHVSLYWYRQALGQGPEFLTYFNYEAQQDKSGLPNDRFSAERPEGSISTLTIQRTEQRDSAMYRCASSPSSSNQPQHFGDGTRLSIL.

This clonotype occurred many times. The chain combines TRBV20-1 with TRBJ2-3; D might be TRBD2 (5 bases). CDR3 length: 15 amino acids. Germline V gene lookup returns CDR1 DFQATT and CDR2 SNEGSKA (reference sequence). V was pared by 6 bases and J by 2 bases, with 18 bases between. The CDR3: CSADPSGYPTDTQYF. Here the CDR3 DNA reads TGCAGTGCCGACCCCTCGGGGTACCCCACAGATACGCAGTATTTT.

This clonotype was observed at least ten times. The chain links TRBV11-1 to TRBJ2-1, with a possible D match to TRBD1 (5 bases). V was cut by 3 bases and J by 3 bases, with 15 bases left in between. CDR1 and CDR2 (germline): SGHAT, FQDESV (reference sequence). The CDR3 runs 16 residues. CDR3 loop: CASSFAGSSLYNEQFF. In DNA form, the CDR3 reads TGTGCCAGCAGCTTTGCAGGGTCGAGCCTCTACAATGAGCAGTTCTTC.

This clonotype came up many times. This sequence joins TRBV6-2 or TRBV6-3 and TRBJ2-7, with D tentatively TRBD1 or TRBD2 (6 bases each). V lost 5 bases and J lost 3, with 8 bases in between. The CDR3 runs to 12 residues. CDR1 MNHEY and CDR2 SVGEGT come from the germline V gene. The CDR3 loop reads CASSGGGYEQYF. In DNA form, the CDR3 reads TGTGCCAGCAGTGGAGGGGGCTACGAGCAGTACTTC.

This clonotype was counted ten times or more. The DNA of the CDR3 is TGTGCCAGCAGACTGGGACCGACTAGCAATCAGCCCCAGCATTTT. Its translation is CASRLGPTSNQPQHF. This chain joins TRBV12-3 or TRBV12-4 and TRBJ1-5; perhaps TRBD1 as D (5 bases). This CDR3 has 15 residues. Trimming pared 6 bases from V and 0 bases from J, leaving 12 bases between.

A remark on this clonotype: One junction end disagrees with the germline gene, perhaps due to a read error. This rearrangement joins TRBV5-4 to TRBJ1-6; 11 nucleotides agree with TRBD1. Looked up from germline, CDR1 is SGHNT and CDR2 is YYREEE (reference sequence). The CDR3 covers 15 residues. CDR3 coding DNA: TGCGCCAGCAGCTTGGGGGACAGGGGGAATTCACCCCTCCACTTT. Amino acids: CASSLGDRGNSPLHF.